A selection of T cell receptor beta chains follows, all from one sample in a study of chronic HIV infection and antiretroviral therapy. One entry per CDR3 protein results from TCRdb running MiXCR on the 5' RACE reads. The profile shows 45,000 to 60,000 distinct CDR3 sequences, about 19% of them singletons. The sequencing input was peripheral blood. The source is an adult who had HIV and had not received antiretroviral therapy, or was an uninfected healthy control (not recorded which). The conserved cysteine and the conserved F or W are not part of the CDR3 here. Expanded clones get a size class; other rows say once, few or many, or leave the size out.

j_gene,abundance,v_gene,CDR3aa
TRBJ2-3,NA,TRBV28,ASSLSGLSSTDTQY
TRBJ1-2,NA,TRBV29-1,SVEGGEKFSDRPNYGYT
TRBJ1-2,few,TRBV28,ASSPLTVNYGYT
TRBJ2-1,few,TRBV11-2,ASSLDGLAGEEQF
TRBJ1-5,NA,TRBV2,ASTAGLGQPQH
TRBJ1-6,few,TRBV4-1,ASSLNNSPLH
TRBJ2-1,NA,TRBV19,ASTSGLAGGPSSYNEQF
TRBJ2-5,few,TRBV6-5,ASSRGRELVGETQY
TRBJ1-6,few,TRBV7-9,ASSLVGRGDSPLH
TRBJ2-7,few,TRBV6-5,ASSSSWNRGYEQY
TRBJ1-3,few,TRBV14,ASSQGAGNTIY
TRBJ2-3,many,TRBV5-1,ASSLGSTDTQY
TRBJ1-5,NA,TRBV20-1,SARDPWTVSNQPQH
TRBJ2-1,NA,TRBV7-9,ASSSPGTSGDNEQF
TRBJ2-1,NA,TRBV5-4,ASSQRLAGPYNEQF
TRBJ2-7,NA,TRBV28,ASSSPAGTGTYEQY
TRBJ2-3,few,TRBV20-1,SAKQTGGKGDTQY
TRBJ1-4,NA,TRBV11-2,ASRIHNEKLF
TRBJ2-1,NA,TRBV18,ASSPQAQYNEQF
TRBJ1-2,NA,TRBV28,ASSFQGGYGYT
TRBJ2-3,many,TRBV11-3,ASSLGTSGSTDTQY
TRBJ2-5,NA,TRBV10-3,AISATSDQETQY
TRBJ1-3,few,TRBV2,ASSVLGSSGNTIY
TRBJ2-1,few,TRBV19,ASSIQGSLSYNEQF
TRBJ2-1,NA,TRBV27,ASSLPPNEQF
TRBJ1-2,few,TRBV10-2,ASSVRNYGYT
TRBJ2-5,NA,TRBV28,ASGWTSETQY
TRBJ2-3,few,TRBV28,ASSLGGTGTDTQY
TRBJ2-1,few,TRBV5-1,ASSSSGENEQF
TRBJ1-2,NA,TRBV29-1,SVAWGAYGYT
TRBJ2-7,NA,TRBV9,ASSAENRGHYEQY
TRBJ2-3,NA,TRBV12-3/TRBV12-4,ASSRRSSETDTQY
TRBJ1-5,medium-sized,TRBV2,ASSARGGLRNQPQH
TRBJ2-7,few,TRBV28,ASSLGDRLYEQY
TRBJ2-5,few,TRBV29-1,SAGGLAGVETQY